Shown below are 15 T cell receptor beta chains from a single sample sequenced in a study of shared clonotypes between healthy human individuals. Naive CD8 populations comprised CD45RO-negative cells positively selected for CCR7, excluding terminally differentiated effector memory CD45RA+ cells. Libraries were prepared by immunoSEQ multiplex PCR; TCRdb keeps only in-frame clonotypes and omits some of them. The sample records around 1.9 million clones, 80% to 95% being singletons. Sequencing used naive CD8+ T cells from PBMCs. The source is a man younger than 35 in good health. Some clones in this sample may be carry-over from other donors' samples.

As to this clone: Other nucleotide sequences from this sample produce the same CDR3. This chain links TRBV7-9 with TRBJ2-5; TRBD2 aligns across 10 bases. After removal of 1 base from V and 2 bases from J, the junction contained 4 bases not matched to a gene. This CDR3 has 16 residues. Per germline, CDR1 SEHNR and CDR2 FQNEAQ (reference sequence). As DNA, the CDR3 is TGTGCCAGCAGCTTAGGCCTAGCGGGAGTTCAAGAGACCCAGTACTTC. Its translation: CASSLGLAGVQETQYF.

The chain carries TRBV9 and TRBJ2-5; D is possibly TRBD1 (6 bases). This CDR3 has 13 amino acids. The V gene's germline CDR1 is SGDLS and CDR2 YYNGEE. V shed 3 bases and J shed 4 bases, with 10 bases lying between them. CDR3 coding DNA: TGTGCCAGCAGCGCAGGGGTTCGAGAGACCCAGTACTTC. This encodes CASSAGVRETQYF. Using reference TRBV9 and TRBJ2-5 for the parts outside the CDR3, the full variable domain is DSGVTQTPKHLITATGQRVTLRCSPRSGDLSVYWYQQSLDQGLQFLIQYYNGEERAKGNILERFSAQQFPDLHSELNLSSLELGDSALYFCASSAGVRETQYFGPGTRLLVL.

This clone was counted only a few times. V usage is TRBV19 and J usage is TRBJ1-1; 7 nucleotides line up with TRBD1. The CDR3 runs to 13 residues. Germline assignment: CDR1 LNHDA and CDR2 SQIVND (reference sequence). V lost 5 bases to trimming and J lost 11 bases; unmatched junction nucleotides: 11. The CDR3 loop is CASSLHRGVKAFF. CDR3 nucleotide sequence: TGTGCCAGTAGTTTACACAGGGGCGTTAAGGCTTTCTTT.

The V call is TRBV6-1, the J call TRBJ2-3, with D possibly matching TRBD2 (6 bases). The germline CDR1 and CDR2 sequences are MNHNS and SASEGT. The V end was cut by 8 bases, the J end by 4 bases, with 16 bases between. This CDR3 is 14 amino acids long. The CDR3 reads CASRFRGSADTQYF. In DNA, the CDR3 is TGTGCCAGCCGTTTCCGGGGGAGCGCAGATACGCAGTATTTT.

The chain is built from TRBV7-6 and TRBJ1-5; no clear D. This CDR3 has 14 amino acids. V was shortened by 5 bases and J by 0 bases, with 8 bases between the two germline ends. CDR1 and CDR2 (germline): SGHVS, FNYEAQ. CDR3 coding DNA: TGTGCCAGCAGCCTCAGCTTTAGCAATCAGCCCCAGCATTTT. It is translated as CASSLSFSNQPQHF.

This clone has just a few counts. The chain's CDR3 is CASGVNGNQPQHF. CDR3 DNA sequence: TGTGCCAGCGGGGTTAATGGCAATCAGCCCCAGCATTTT. The chain employs TRBV19 and TRBJ1-5; D not resolved. V was clipped by 9 bases and J by 2 bases, with 11 bases between them. The CDR3 is made up of 13 amino acids. Looked up from germline, CDR1 is LNHDA and CDR2 is SQIVND (reference sequence).

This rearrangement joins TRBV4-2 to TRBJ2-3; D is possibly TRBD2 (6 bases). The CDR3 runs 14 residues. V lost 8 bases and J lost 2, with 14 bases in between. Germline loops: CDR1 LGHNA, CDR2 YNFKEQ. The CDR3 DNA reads TGTGCCAGCGGAGGGTACTCTTCCACAGATACGCAGTATTTT. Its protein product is CASGGYSSTDTQYF.

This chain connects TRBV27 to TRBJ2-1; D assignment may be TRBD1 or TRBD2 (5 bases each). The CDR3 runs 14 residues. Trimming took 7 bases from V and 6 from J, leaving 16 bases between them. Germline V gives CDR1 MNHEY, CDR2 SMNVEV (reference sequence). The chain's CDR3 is CASTLRDPSNEQFF. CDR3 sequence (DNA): TGTGCCAGCACCCTTCGGGACCCAAGCAATGAGCAGTTCTTC.

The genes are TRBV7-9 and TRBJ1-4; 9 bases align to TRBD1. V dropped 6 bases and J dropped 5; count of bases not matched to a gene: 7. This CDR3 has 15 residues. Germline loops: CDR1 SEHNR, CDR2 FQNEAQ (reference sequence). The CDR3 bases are TGTGCCAGCAGATACTCCGGGACAGGGAATGAAAAACTGTTTTTT. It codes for CASRYSGTGNEKLFF.

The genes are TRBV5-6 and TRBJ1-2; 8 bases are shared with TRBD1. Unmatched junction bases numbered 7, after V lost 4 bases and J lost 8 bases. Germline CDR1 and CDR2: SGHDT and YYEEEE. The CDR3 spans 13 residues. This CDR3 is CASSPTGAGGYTF. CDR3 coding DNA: TGTGCCAGCAGCCCGACAGGGGCCGGGGGCTACACCTTC. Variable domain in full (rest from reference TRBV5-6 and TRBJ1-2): DAGVTQSPTHLIKTRGQQVTLRCSPKSGHDTVSWYQQALGQGPQFIFQYYEEEERQRGNFPDRFSGHQFPNYSSELNVNALLLGDSALYLCASSPTGAGGYTFGSGTRLTVV.

The CDR3: CASSWGAINTDTQYF. The CDR3 coding sequence is TGTGCCAGCAGTTGGGGGGCGATTAATACAGATACGCAGTATTTT. The chain uses TRBV27 and TRBJ2-3, with D possibly called TRBD1 or TRBD2 (6 bases each). This CDR3 is 15 amino acids long. CDR1 MNHEY and CDR2 SMNVEV come from the germline V gene (reference sequence). The V end was cut by 4 bases, the J end by 3 bases, with 14 bases between.

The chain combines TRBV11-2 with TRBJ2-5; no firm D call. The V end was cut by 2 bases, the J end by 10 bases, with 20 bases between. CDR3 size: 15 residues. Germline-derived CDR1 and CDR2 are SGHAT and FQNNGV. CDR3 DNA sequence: TGTGCCAGCAGCTTAATCCGGTATACGGGTGATGACCAGTACTTC. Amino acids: CASSLIRYTGDDQYF.

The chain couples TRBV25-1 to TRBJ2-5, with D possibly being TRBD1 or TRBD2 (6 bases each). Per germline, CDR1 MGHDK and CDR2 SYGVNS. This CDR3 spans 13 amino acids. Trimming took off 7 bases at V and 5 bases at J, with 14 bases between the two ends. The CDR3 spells CASTETGGETQYF. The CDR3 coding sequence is TGTGCCAGCACCGAGACAGGAGGGGAGACCCAGTACTTC.

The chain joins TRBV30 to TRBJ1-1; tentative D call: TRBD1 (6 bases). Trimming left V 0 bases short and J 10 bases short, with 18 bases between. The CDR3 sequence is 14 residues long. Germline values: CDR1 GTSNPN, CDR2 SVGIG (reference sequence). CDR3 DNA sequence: TGTGCCTGGAGTGTACTCCGGGACAAAGACGGAGCTTTCTTT. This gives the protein CAWSVLRDKDGAFF.

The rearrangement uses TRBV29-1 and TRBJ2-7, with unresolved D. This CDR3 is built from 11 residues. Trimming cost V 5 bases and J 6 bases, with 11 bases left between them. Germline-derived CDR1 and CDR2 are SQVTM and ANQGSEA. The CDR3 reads CSVRWVGEQYF. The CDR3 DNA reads TGCAGCGTTCGGTGGGTTGGCGAGCAGTACTTC.